The 10 T cell receptor beta chains in this list originate from one sample, sequenced in a study of OX40 agonist ivuxolimab in advanced cancers. The table came from immunoSEQ multiplex PCR; TCRdb's copy has only in-frame clones and leaves some out. The sample consists of tens of thousands of clones, more than 80% of them appearing once. The sequencing here drew on CD4+ or CD8+ T cells sorted from blood, taken in a trial of the OX40 agonist ivuxolimab. These receptors were collected from an adult with an advanced solid tumor such as melanoma, head and neck, liver or kidney cancer.

V usage is TRBV7-8 and J usage is TRBJ2-2; 7 bases match TRBD2. The CDR3 length is 16 residues. The trim removed 5 bases at V and 1 base at J, leaving 7 bases unmatched. CDR1 SGHVS and CDR2 FQNEAQ come from the germline V gene. This CDR3 is CASSPLVAGNTGELFF. DNA of the CDR3: TGTGCCAGCAGCCCTCTAGTAGCGGGGAACACCGGGGAGCTGTTTTTT.

The J gene is TRBJ1-1, the V gene TRBV2; 8 nucleotides align to TRBD1. The CDR3 runs to 16 residues. Germline CDR1 is SNHLY and CDR2 is FYNNEI. After removal of 4 bases from V and 3 bases from J, the junction contained 10 bases not matched to a gene. CDR3 sequence (DNA): TGTGCCAGCAGTGGCACAGGGGGAGGAACTTACACTGAAGCTTTCTTT. Translation gives CASSGTGGGTYTEAFF.

This chain connects TRBV2 to TRBJ2-1; the D is unclear. The germline V gene encodes CDR1 SNHLY and CDR2 FYNNEI. The CDR3 extends over 14 amino acids. V lost 1 base and J lost 7, with 11 bases in between. CDR3 bases: TGTGCCAGCAGTGAAGACCTGGACCTTAATGAGCAGTTCTTC. Protein: CASSEDLDLNEQFF.

This clone was counted between two and nine times. The V and J genes are TRBV15 and TRBJ1-2; no clear D gene. CDR1 is LNHNV, CDR2 YYDKDF, per germline (reference sequence). Trimming stripped 2 bases from V and 8 bases from J, with 12 bases between. This CDR3 has 13 amino acids. The CDR3 sequence is CATSRPTQRGYTF. In DNA form, the CDR3 reads TGTGCCACCAGCAGACCCACCCAACGGGGCTACACCTTC.

The chain links TRBV19 to TRBJ1-6; 9 bases line up with TRBD1. The CDR3 has 15 amino acids. After removal of 5 bases from V and 8 bases from J, the junction contained 7 bases not matched to a gene. The germline gives CDR1 LNHDA, CDR2 SQIVND (reference sequence). The CDR3 protein is CASSREGQGDSPLHF. DNA of the CDR3: TGTGCCAGTAGTCGAGAGGGACAGGGAGATTCACCCCTCCACTTT.

CDR3 region: CASSFAPPGSYEQYF. The CDR3, as DNA: TGTGCCAGCAGCTTTGCCCCCCCGGGCTCCTACGAGCAGTACTTC. This sequence joins TRBV28 and TRBJ2-7; D not resolved. Germline CDR1 MDHEN, CDR2 SYDVKM. Between the trimmed V and J ends, which lost 6 bases and 0 bases, there was a span of 15 bases. The CDR3 sequence is 15 residues long. The full variable domain, with the rest looked up from reference TRBV28 and TRBJ2-7, is DVKVTQSSRYLVKRTGEKVFLECVQDMDHENMFWYRQDPGLGLRLIYFSYDVKMKEKGDIPEGYSVSREKKERFSLILESASTNQTSMYLCASSFAPPGSYEQYFGPGTRLTVT.

This clone was seen only a few times. V gene TRBV2 combines with J gene TRBJ2-7; D is unresolved. Deletions cut 5 bases from V and 3 bases from J, with 5 bases between. The CDR3 spans 11 residues. The V gene's germline CDR1 is SNHLY and CDR2 FYNNEI. For the CDR3, the DNA is TGTGCCAGCAGTAGTTACTACGAGCAGTACTTC. It translates to CASSSYYEQYF.

The chain employs TRBV9 and TRBJ2-5; a possible D gene is TRBD1 (5 bases). The CDR3 is made up of 16 amino acids. V was trimmed by 0 bases and J by 2 bases, leaving 14 bases between them. The germline V gene encodes CDR1 SGDLS and CDR2 YYNGEE. The CDR3 DNA reads TGTGCCAGCAGCGTAGGGCAGGGCCCAATACAAGAGACCCAGTACTTC. Translated: CASSVGQGPIQETQYF.

The gene calls are TRBV19 and TRBJ1-5; 10 nucleotides align to TRBD1. Losses at the gene ends were 5 bases for V and 0 bases for J; bases not matched to a gene: 13. Germline V gives CDR1 LNHDA, CDR2 SQIVND (reference sequence). The CDR3 extends over 19 amino acids. The chain's CDR3 is CASSPPTGGSYYSNQPQHF. In DNA, the CDR3 is TGTGCCAGTAGTCCCCCGACAGGGGGCTCCTATTATAGCAATCAGCCCCAGCATTTT. Full variable domain (missing parts from reference TRBV19 and TRBJ1-5): DGGITQSPKYLFRKEGQNVTLSCEQNLNHDAMYWYRQDPGQGLRLIYYSQIVNDFQKGDIAEGYSVSREKKESFPLTVTSAQKNPTAFYLCASSPPTGGSYYSNQPQHFGDGTRLSIL.

The genes are TRBV5-6 and TRBJ1-2; no reliable D call. Germline CDR1 SGHDT, CDR2 YYEEEE. The CDR3 has 14 amino acids. Trimming left V 0 bases short and J 2 bases short, with 8 bases between. The CDR3 loop is CASSLARENYGYTF. CDR3 DNA: TGTGCCAGCAGCTTGGCCCGGGAAAACTATGGCTACACCTTC. Based on the CDR3 plus reference TRBV5-6 and TRBJ1-2, the full variable domain is DAGVTQSPTHLIKTRGQQVTLRCSPKSGHDTVSWYQQALGQGPQFIFQYYEEEERQRGNFPDRFSGHQFPNYSSELNVNALLLGDSALYLCASSLARENYGYTFGSGTRLTVV.